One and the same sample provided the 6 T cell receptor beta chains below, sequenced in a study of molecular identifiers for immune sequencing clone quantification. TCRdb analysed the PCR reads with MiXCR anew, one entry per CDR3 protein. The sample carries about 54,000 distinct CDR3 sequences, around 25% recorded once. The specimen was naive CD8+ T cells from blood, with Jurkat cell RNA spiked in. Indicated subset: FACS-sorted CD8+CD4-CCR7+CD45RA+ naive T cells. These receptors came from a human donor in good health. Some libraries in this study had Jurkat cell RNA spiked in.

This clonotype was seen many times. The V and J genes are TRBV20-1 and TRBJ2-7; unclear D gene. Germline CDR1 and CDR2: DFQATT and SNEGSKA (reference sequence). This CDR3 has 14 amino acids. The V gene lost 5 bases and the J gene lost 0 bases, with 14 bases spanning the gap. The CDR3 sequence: CSADNRQSSYEQYF. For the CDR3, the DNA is TGCAGTGCTGACAACCGGCAGAGCTCCTACGAGCAGTACTTC.

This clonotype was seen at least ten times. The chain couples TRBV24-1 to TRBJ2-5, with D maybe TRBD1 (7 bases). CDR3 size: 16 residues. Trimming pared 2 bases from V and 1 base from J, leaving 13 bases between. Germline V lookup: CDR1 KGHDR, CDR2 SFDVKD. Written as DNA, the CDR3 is TGTGCCACCAGTGATTGGGCGGGACAGAGCCAAGAGACCCAGTACTTC. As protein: CATSDWAGQSQETQYF.

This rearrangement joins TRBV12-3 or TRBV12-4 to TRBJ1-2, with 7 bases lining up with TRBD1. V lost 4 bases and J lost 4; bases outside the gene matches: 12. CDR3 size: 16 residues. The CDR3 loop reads CASSSAWDRVGYGYTF. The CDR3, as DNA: TGTGCCAGCAGTTCAGCCTGGGACAGAGTGGGCTATGGCTACACCTTC.

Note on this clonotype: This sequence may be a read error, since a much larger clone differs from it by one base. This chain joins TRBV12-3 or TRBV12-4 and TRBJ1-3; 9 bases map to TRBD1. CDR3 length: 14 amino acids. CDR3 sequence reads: CASSRTGAGNTLYF. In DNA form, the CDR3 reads TGTGCCAGCAGTCGGACAGGGGCTGGAAACACCTTATATTTT.

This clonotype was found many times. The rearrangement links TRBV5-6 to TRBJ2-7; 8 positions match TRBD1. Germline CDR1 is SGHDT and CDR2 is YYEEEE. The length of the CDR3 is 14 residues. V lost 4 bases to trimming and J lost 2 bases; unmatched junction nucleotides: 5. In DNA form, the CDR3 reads TGTGCCAGCAGCCCACCGGACAGGGCCTACGAGCAGTACTTC. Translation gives CASSPPDRAYEQYF.

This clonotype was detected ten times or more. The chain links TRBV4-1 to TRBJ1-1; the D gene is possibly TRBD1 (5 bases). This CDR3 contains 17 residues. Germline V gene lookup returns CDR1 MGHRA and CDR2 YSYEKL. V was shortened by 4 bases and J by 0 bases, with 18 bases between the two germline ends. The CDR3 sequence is CASSLSGSGGLNTEAFF. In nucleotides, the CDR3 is TGCGCCAGCAGCCTCTCTGGCTCCGGGGGACTGAACACTGAAGCTTTCTTT.